This TCR beta chain was sequenced for a study of cytomegalovirus exposure and HLA in healthy donors. As for the study in general: A later analysis reported the 95 to 150 validation repertoires used the same platform as the roughly 700 first-cohort repertoires.

A remark on this clone: The antigen is undetermined. The identical CDR3 is also encoded by other nucleotide sequences in the sample.

Study-level findings and limits: As was reported, the classifier diagnosed cytomegalovirus status with high specificity and sensitivity. Through in vitro validation, three CMV-associated chains were shown to be specific for CMV antigens. TCR beta chains numbering some 150 were designated cytomegalovirus-associated.

The data were produced by immunoSEQ multiplex PCR, yet TCRdb's version contains in-frame clones alone and is incomplete. This table has around 300,000 clones, 87% appearing once. Trimming pared 4 bases from V and 4 bases from J, leaving 4 bases between. The CDR3 totals 11 residues. Germline assignment: CDR1 SQVTM and CDR2 ANQGSEA. The sample taken for sequencing was PBMCs. The sequence was obtained from a woman aged 25-40 years in good health and CMV-seropositive. V and J are TRBV29-1 and TRBJ2-2, with D unresolved. This CDR3 is CSVVATGELFF. Written as DNA, the CDR3 is TGCAGCGTTGTGGCCACCGGGGAGCTGTTTTTT.